Presented here are 27 T cell receptor beta chains from one specimen sequenced in a study of blood T cell repertoires in COVID-19. TCRdb's copy holds only in-frame clones and misses some; the assay was immunoSEQ multiplex PCR. The sample consists of some 180,000 clones, approximately 89% of them appearing once. Sequenced: peripheral blood. Receptor source: a woman in her sixties with acute or convalescent COVID-19.

This chain uses TRBV27 with TRBJ1-5; 11 bases align to TRBD1. J was trimmed by 5 bases and V by 4 bases; bases with no gene match: 10. The CDR3 length is 17 residues. Per the germline V gene, CDR1 is MNHEY and CDR2 is SMNVEV (reference sequence). CDR3 sequence (DNA): TGTGCCAGCAGTTCGACCGGGACAGGGGGAAGGTATCAGCCCCAGCATTTT. Protein: CASSSTGTGGRYQPQHF.

This chain joins TRBV3-1 (or the pseudogene TRBV3-2) and TRBJ1-3; D call uncertain. Germline V CDR1 and CDR2: LGHDT, YNNKEL (reference sequence). Trimming took 4 bases from V and 2 from J, leaving 12 bases between them. There are 15 residues in the CDR3. The CDR3 coding sequence is TGTGCCAGCAGCCGACGTCCCGGGGCTGGAAACACCATATATTTT. Protein sequence: CASSRRPGAGNTIYF.

This sequence joins TRBV10-3 and TRBJ2-5; D might be TRBD2 (6 bases). Trimming took 4 bases from V and 5 from J, leaving 8 bases between them. The CDR3 sequence is 12 residues long. Germline V CDR1 and CDR2: ENHRY, SYGVKD. CDR3 in DNA: TGTGCCATCAGTGGAAGCGGGGAGACCCAGTACTTC. This translates into CAISGSGETQYF.

This chain links TRBV30 with TRBJ2-5; 11 bases are shared with TRBD2. V lost 1 base and J lost 5; bases outside the gene matches: 9. The CDR3 contains 16 residues. Germline V gene data show CDR1 as GTSNPN and CDR2 as SVGIG (reference sequence). CDR3 DNA sequence: TGTGCCTGGAGTGCCCCTAGCGGGAGGAGGGTTGAGACCCAGTACTTC. Translation gives CAWSAPSGRRVETQYF.

CDR3 sequence (DNA): TGTGCCAGCTCACCCGAGGGCTCCTCAGCTTTCTTT. Translation gives CASSPEGSSAFF. The V gene is TRBV18, the J gene TRBJ1-1; D is ambiguous. The CDR3 length is 12 residues. The germline V gene has CDR1 KGHSH and CDR2 LQKENI. V was trimmed by 3 bases and J by 10 bases, leaving 12 bases between them.

The chain recombines TRBV6-5 with TRBJ2-1; 7 nucleotides align to TRBD2. The V segment lost 6 bases and the J segment 2 bases; nucleotides outside the gene matches: 7. Germline V CDR1 and CDR2: MNHEY, SVGAGI. The CDR3 is 15 amino acids. The CDR3, as DNA: TGTGCCAGCAGCCGCAGGGAGGGCACCTACAATGAGCAGTTCTTC. Amino acids: CASSRREGTYNEQFF.

The rearrangement uses TRBV28 and TRBJ1-2; 9 bases are a match to TRBD1. With V trimmed by 6 bases and J by 4 bases, 12 bases remained unmatched. Germline V CDR1 and CDR2: MDHEN, SYDVKM. The CDR3 is made up of 16 amino acids. The chain's CDR3 is CASRRSTGGVGYGYTF. The DNA for the CDR3 is TGTGCCAGCAGGAGGAGCACAGGGGGCGTAGGCTATGGCTACACCTTC.

The V call is TRBV28, the J call TRBJ1-1; D not resolved. With 3 bases removed from V and 0 bases from J, the gap between germline ends came to 8 bases. This CDR3 is built from 14 residues. In germline, CDR1 is MDHEN, CDR2 SYDVKM. CDR3 bases: TGTGCCAGCAGTTTTTACAGTCTGAACACTGAAGCTTTCTTT. Protein sequence: CASSFYSLNTEAFF.

The rearrangement joins TRBV6-6 to TRBJ2-1; 10 bases match TRBD2. Trimming took 6 bases from V and 6 from J; bases not matched to a gene: 8. CDR3 length equals 15 residues. The germline gives CDR1 MNHNY, CDR2 SVGAGI (reference sequence). CDR3 residues: CASSTSGNPPNEQFF. DNA of the CDR3: TGTGCCAGCAGCACTAGCGGGAACCCACCCAATGAGCAGTTCTTC.

The chain couples TRBV4-2 to TRBJ2-1; perhaps TRBD2 as D (5 bases). V lost 0 bases and J lost 8, with 14 bases in between. Germline values: CDR1 LGHNA, CDR2 YNFKEQ. This CDR3 region has 15 residues. CDR3: CASSQDLRVIYEQFF. CDR3 DNA sequence: TGTGCCAGCAGCCAAGATCTGAGGGTAATCTATGAGCAGTTCTTC.

This rearrangement joins TRBV3-1 (or the pseudogene TRBV3-2) to TRBJ1-6; D is undetermined. Trimming cost V 2 bases and J 10 bases, with 9 bases left between them. The germline gives CDR1 LGHDT, CDR2 YNNKEL (reference sequence). CDR3 length: 13 amino acids. CDR3 sequence reads: CASSQWTESPLHF. In DNA form, the CDR3 reads TGTGCCAGCAGCCAATGGACTGAATCACCCCTCCACTTT.

The chain has TRBV14 and TRBJ1-1; tentative D call: TRBD1 (6 bases). Germline-derived CDR1 and CDR2 are SGHDN and FVKESK. CDR3 size: 13 residues. Trimming took off 5 bases at V and 1 base at J, with 8 bases between the two ends. CDR3 bases: TGTGCCAGCAGCAAGACAGGGAACACTGAAGCTTTCTTT. It yields the protein CASSKTGNTEAFF.

The rearrangement links TRBV30 to TRBJ1-6, with D hard to call. Trimming left V 0 bases short and J 1 base short, with 4 bases between. This CDR3 has 14 residues. The germline V gene has CDR1 GTSNPN and CDR2 SVGIG (reference sequence). CDR3 protein: CAWSVESYNSPLHF. The DNA for the CDR3 is TGTGCCTGGAGTGTAGAGTCCTATAATTCACCCCTCCACTTT.

The J gene is TRBJ2-7, the V gene TRBV3-1 (or the pseudogene TRBV3-2), with 15 bases lining up with TRBD2. V lost 3 bases and J lost 7; bases outside the gene matches: 7. The CDR3 length is 16 residues. Germline V CDR1 and CDR2: LGHDT, YNNKEL (reference sequence). CDR3 region: CASSQGTSGRLSEQYV. In nucleotides, the CDR3 is TGTGCCAGCAGCCAGGGGACTAGCGGGAGGTTGAGTGAGCAGTACGTC.

This clone came up once. V gene TRBV7-3 combines with J gene TRBJ1-6; 7 bases fit TRBD1. Germline CDR1 and CDR2: SGHTA and FQGTGA. The length of the CDR3 is 14 residues. Trimming at V came to 2 bases and at J to 5 bases, leaving 0 bases not matched to a gene. CDR3 sequence: CASSLGTDNSPLHF. As DNA, the CDR3 is TGTGCCAGCAGCTTAGGGACAGATAATTCACCCCTCCACTTT.

The CDR3 coding sequence is TGCAGCGTATGGACAACTGAGGATGGCTACACCTTC. It yields the protein CSVWTTEDGYTF. The chain recombines TRBV29-1 with TRBJ1-2, with D possibly being TRBD1 (5 bases). Germline values: CDR1 SQVTM, CDR2 ANQGSEA. This CDR3 spans 12 amino acids. The V gene lost 6 bases and the J gene lost 6 bases, with 14 bases spanning the gap.

The chain joins TRBV5-5 to TRBJ1-5; 7 positions match TRBD1. The CDR3 has 13 amino acids. Per the germline V gene, CDR1 is SGHKS and CDR2 is YYEKEE (reference sequence). V trimming: 4 bases; J trimming: 6 bases; junction bases outside the gene matches: 4. CDR3 nucleotide sequence: TGTGCCAGCAGCATCGACAGGGTTCAGCCCCAGCATTTT. It is translated as CASSIDRVQPQHF.

This clone was observed a handful of times. The V and J genes are TRBV6-5 and TRBJ1-1; a weak D match, TRBD1 (5 bases). Trimming removed 0 bases at V and 5 bases at J, with 13 bases between. From germline, CDR1 is MNHEY and CDR2 SVGAGI. The CDR3 is 15 residues long. CDR3 nucleotides: TGTGCCAGCAGTTACTCAGGGGTAGGGATGACTGAAGCTTTCTTT. This codes for CASSYSGVGMTEAFF.

The chain couples TRBV28 to TRBJ1-2; D gene uncertain. This CDR3 contains 8 residues. Germline V CDR1 and CDR2: MDHEN, SYDVKM. Written as DNA, the CDR3 is TGTGCTGGGCAAGGCTACACCTTC. It yields the protein CAGQGYTF.

V is TRBV7-2 and J is TRBJ1-1; a possible D gene is TRBD1 (6 bases). Germline assignment: CDR1 SGHTA and CDR2 FQGNSA. V gave up 6 bases and J gave up 4 bases, with 15 bases separating them. The CDR3 extends over 14 amino acids. The CDR3 region has the DNA TGTGCCAGCAGGGGGGGCGCGGGAGGCACTGAAGCTTTCTTT. Translated: CASRGGAGGTEAFF.

The chain carries TRBV6-5 and TRBJ1-5, with TRBD1 matching 7 bases. Losses at the gene ends were 5 bases for V and 5 bases for J; bases not matched to a gene: 9. Germline V gives CDR1 MNHEY, CDR2 SVGAGI. This CDR3 region has 15 residues. Here the CDR3 reads CASSRTQGGYQPQHF. CDR3 coding DNA: TGTGCCAGCAGTAGAACTCAGGGGGGATATCAGCCCCAGCATTTT.

This chain's CDR3 is CASSWTSGGQGGDTQYF. CDR3 coding DNA: TGCGCCAGCAGCTGGACTAGCGGGGGCCAAGGGGGAGATACGCAGTATTTT. The chain has TRBV5-1 and TRBJ2-3, with 13 nucleotides matching TRBD2. CDR3 length: 17 amino acids. Trimming took 3 bases from V and 5 from J; bases not matched to a gene: 9. The germline gives CDR1 SGHRS, CDR2 YFSETQ.

The chain links TRBV30 to TRBJ1-2; D is undetermined. Germline V CDR1 and CDR2: GTSNPN, SVGIG (reference sequence). V was clipped by 3 bases and J by 8 bases, with 16 bases between them. This CDR3 is built from 13 residues. The CDR3 here is CAWRSGDSGGYTF. The CDR3 DNA reads as TGTGCCTGGAGATCAGGCGATTCTGGGGGCTACACCTTC.

The sample holds one count of this clone. This chain links TRBV18 with TRBJ2-3; 15 bases fit TRBD2. CDR1 KGHSH and CDR2 LQKENI come from the germline V gene. The V and J ends lost 3 bases and 2 bases, in that order; junction bases with no gene match: 9. The CDR3 spans 19 residues. The DNA of the CDR3 is TGTGCCAGCTCACCGAGGGCCGGGACTAGCGGGAGGAACACAGATACGCAGTATTTT. It specifies CASSPRAGTSGRNTDTQYF.

The gene calls are TRBV18 and TRBJ1-4, with 7 positions matching TRBD1. The CDR3 consists of 14 residues. Trimming took 6 bases from V and 5 from J; bases not matched to a gene: 6. Germline V gene sequence: CDR1 KGHSH, CDR2 LQKENI. The CDR3 here is CASSIQGRNEKLFF. The CDR3, as DNA: TGTGCCAGCTCGATACAGGGGCGGAATGAAAAACTGTTTTTT.

The rearrangement uses TRBV19 and TRBJ1-5; 7 positions agree with TRBD1. Germline V gives CDR1 LNHDA, CDR2 SQIVND (reference sequence). V lost 4 bases to trimming and J lost 0 bases; unmatched junction nucleotides: 9. The CDR3 has 17 residues. CDR3 sequence: CASSTRQGGDSNQPQHF. CDR3 bases: TGTGCCAGTAGTACAAGACAGGGCGGGGATAGCAATCAGCCCCAGCATTTT.

The chain employs TRBV30 and TRBJ2-7, with 9 bases aligning to TRBD2. V was clipped by 2 bases and J by 4 bases; unmatched bases: 9. CDR3 length: 15 residues. Per the germline V gene, CDR1 is GTSNPN and CDR2 is SVGIG (reference sequence). The CDR3 loop reads CAWSPGGRAQYEQYF. CDR3 in DNA: TGTGCCTGGAGTCCGGGCGGGAGGGCCCAATACGAGCAGTACTTC. The full variable domain, rest sourced from reference TRBV30 and TRBJ2-7, is SQTIHQWPATLVQPVGSPLSLECTVEGTSNPNLYWYRQAAGRGLQLLFYSVGIGQISSEVPQNLSASRPQDRQFILSSKKLLLSDSGFYLCAWSPGGRAQYEQYFGPGTRLTVT.